Below, one TCR beta chain is given with its context. Its target is unknown. This sample stems from a study of blood T cells in healthy people across ages. Findings and limits, study-wide: TCR beta diversity was tightly associated with the proportion of naive T cells.

Primers used in a second PCR of about 6 to 11 cycles were a sample-barcoded 5' primer and a J-beta primer mix. TCRdb fed the 5' RACE reads into MiXCR, producing one record per CDR3 protein. In the table there are some 790,000 distinct CDR3 sequences, 29% of which are singletons. From germline, CDR1 is LNHDA and CDR2 SQIVND (reference sequence). CDR3 length: 14 residues. Trimming removed 7 bases at V and 0 bases at J, with 10 bases between. The origin of this receptor is a woman aged 80 or over in good health. The chain couples TRBV19 to TRBJ1-5, with D hard to call. The material sequenced was blood. The CDR3 coding sequence is TGTGCCAGTACACGGATGGATAGCAATCAGCCCCAGCATTTT. It encodes CASTRMDSNQPQHF.